The clone carrying this T cell receptor beta chain has at least ten counts. Its antigen is not known. The data stem from a study of T-cell reconstitution after alpha-beta-depleted transplantation in children. Preparation of the TCRbeta library involved a method that used unique molecular identifiers. TCRdb redid the calling of the PCR reads with MiXCR, one entry per CDR3 protein. The sample has about 140,000 distinct CDR3 sequences; around 8.8% are singletons. Between the trimmed V and J ends, which lost 0 bases and 1 base, there was a span of 7 bases. CDR3 length: 15 residues. Per germline, CDR1 SGHRS and CDR2 YFSETQ. The study's findings and limits: Roughly two months post-transplant, alpha-beta T cells reportedly originated from several hundred graft clones that had expanded. Surviving recipient cells, namely T cells and thymic progenitors, were the source of high day-60 TCRbeta diversity in some patients.

The sequence was collected from a female patient aged 2-15 years who had a stem cell transplant for congenital amegakaryocytic thrombocytopenia, so the T cells may come from the graft donor. The rearrangement joins TRBV5-1 to TRBJ2-2, with a weak D call TRBD1 (6 bases). This specimen was PBMCs, mostly from graft donor cells, taken 180 days after TCRalphabeta/CD19-depleted stem cell transplant. This CDR3 reads CASSLGGQNTGELFF. DNA of the CDR3: TGCGCCAGCAGCTTGGGGGGACAGAACACCGGGGAGCTGTTTTTT.